This T cell receptor beta chain was sequenced for a study of graft-versus-host responses after intestinal transplantation. Study details: Transplants were multivisceral, liver-intestinal, or isolated intestinal. Once they had received anti-thymocyte globulin induction, all recipients took tacrolimus and steroids for two to three years.

Turning to this clone: Its antigen is unknown.

The protocol was immunoSEQ multiplex PCR, while the TCRdb copy is restricted to in-frame clones and leaves out a portion. The data show around 110,000 clones, over 80% seen once. The study's findings and limits: Some GvH clones appeared in ileal mucosa or blood before recipient bone marrow. Patients who carried graft-donor T cell macrochimerism also had high graft-versus-host to host-versus-graft clonal ratios in their allografts.

The source is a human donor who was the organ donor for an intestinal transplant. Sample: unstimulated CD4+ T cells sorted from spleen or lymph node cells, taken before transplant.

The DNA for the CDR3 is TGCGCCAGCAGCAGCAGAGAGACCACAGATACGCAGTATTTT. Translating it yields CASSSRETTDTQYF. The chain joins TRBV5-1 to TRBJ2-3; D remains unclear. V was pared by 4 bases and J by 2 bases, with 11 bases between. The CDR3 extends over 14 amino acids. In germline, CDR1 is SGHRS, CDR2 YFSETQ. The full variable domain, in which reference TRBV5-1 and TRBJ2-3 provide the parts outside the CDR3, is KAGVTQTPRYLIKTRGQQVTLSCSPISGHRSVSWYQQTPGQGLQFLFEYFSETQRNKGNFPGRFSGRQFSNSRSEMNVSTLELGDSALYLCASSSRETTDTQYFGPGTRLTVL.